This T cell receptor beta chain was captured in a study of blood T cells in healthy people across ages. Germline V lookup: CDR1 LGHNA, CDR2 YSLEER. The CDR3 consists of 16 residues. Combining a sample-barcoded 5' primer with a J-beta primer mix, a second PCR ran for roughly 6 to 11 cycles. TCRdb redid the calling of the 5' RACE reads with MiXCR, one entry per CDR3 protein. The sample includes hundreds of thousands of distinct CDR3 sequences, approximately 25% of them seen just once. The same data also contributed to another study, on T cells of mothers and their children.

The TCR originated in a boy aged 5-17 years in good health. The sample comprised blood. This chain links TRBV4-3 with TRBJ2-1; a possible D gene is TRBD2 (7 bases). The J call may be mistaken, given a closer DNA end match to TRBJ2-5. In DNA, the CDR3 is TGCGCCAGCAGCCCCCAGATGGGGGGGGCCTTAGAGACCCAGTACTTC. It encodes CASSPQMGGALETQYF.